Reported below is one TCR beta chain. Relative to the germline gene, one junction end is altered; a read error may explain this. TCRdb recomputed calls from the RT-PCR reads with MiXCR, one row per CDR3 protein. The repertoire holds over 200,000 distinct CDR3 sequences, with about 38% as singletons. Germline-derived CDR1 and CDR2 are SGDLS and YYNGEE. The CDR3 sequence is 14 residues long. This sample is part of a study of patients and donors after allogeneic stem cell transplantation. This receptor was obtained from a human donor who was either an allogeneic HSCT recipient or a stem cell or donor lymphocyte infusion donor (not recorded which). It is not recorded whose cells these are; they may come from a transplant donor. The sample consisted of blood, either unsorted or a sorted T cell fraction (not recorded which). V is TRBV9 and J is TRBJ1-6; D remains unclear. The CDR3 region is CASSVEQSNSPLHF. The DNA for the CDR3 is TGTGCCAGCAGCGTAGAACAGTCAAATTCGCCCCTCCACTTT.